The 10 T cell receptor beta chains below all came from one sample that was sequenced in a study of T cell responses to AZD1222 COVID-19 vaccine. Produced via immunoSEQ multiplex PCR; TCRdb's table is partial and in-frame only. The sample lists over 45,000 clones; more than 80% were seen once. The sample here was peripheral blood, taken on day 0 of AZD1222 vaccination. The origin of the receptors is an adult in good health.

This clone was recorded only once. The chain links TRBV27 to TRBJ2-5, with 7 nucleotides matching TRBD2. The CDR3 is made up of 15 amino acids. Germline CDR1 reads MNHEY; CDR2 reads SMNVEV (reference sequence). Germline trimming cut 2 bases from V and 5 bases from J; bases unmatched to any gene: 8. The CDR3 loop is CASSLRVGGWETQYF. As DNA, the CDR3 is TGTGCCAGCAGTTTAAGGGTCGGGGGGTGGGAGACCCAGTACTTC.

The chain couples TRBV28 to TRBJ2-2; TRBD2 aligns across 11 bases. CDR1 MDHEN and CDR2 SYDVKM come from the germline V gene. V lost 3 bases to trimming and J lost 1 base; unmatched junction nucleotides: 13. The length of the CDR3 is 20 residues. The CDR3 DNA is TGTGCCAGCAGTTTTTATCTAGGACAGGGGACTAGCGGGAACACCGGGGAGCTGTTTTTT. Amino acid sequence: CASSFYLGQGTSGNTGELFF.

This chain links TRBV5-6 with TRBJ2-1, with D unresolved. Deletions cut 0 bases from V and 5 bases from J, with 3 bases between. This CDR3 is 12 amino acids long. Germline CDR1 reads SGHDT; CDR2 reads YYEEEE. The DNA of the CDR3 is TGTGCCAGCAGCTTGGCTCACAATGAGCAGTTCTTC. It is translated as CASSLAHNEQFF. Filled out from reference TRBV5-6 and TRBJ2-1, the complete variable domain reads DAGVTQSPTHLIKTRGQQVTLRCSPKSGHDTVSWYQQALGQGPQFIFQYYEEEERQRGNFPDRFSGHQFPNYSSELNVNALLLGDSALYLCASSLAHNEQFFGPGTRLTVL.

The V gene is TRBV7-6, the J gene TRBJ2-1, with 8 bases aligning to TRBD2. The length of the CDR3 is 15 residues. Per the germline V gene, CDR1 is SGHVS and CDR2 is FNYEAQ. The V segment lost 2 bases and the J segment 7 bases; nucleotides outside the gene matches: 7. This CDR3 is CASSLLAGGWNEQFF. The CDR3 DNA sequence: TGTGCCAGCAGCTTACTCGCGGGAGGTTGGAATGAGCAGTTCTTC.

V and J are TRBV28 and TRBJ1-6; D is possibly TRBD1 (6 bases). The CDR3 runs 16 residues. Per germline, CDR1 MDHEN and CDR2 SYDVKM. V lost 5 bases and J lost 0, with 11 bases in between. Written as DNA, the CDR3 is TGTGCCAGCAGTCTCACAGGGAACTCCTATAATTCACCCCTCCACTTT. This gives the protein CASSLTGNSYNSPLHF.

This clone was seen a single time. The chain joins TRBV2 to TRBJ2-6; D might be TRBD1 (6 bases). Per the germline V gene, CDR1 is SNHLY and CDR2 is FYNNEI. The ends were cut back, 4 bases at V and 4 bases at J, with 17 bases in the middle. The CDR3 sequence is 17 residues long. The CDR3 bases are TGTGCCAGCAGTGTAAGGTTACAGGGCGCCGGGGCCAACGTCCTGACTTTC. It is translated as CASSVRLQGAGANVLTF.

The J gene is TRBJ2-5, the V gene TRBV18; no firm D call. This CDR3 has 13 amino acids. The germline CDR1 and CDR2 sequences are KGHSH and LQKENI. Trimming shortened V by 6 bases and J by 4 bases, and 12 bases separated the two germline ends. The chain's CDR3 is CASSKGRGETQYF. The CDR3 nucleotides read TGTGCCAGCTCGAAAGGGCGCGGAGAGACCCAGTACTTC.

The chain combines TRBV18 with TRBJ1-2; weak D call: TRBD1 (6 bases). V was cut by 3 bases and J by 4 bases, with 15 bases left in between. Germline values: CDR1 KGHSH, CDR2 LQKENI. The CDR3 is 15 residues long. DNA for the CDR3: TGTGCCAGCTCACCTCGGCTGGGGGACACCTATGGCTACACCTTC. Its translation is CASSPRLGDTYGYTF.

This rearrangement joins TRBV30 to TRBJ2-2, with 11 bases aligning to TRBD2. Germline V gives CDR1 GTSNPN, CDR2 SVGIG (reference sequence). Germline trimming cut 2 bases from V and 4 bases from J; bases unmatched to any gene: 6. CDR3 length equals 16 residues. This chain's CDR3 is CAWSSKGLAVTGELFF. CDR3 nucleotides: TGTGCCTGGAGTTCCAAGGGACTAGCGGTCACCGGGGAGCTGTTTTTT.

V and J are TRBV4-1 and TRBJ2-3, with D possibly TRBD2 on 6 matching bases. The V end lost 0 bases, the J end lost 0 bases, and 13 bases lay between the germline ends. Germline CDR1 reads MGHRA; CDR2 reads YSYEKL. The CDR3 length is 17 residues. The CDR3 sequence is CASSQEGGPRSTDTQYF. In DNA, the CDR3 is TGCGCCAGCAGCCAAGAGGGAGGCCCTCGGAGCACAGATACGCAGTATTTT.